The TCR beta chain under discussion was sequenced for a study of OX40 agonist ivuxolimab in advanced cancers. Overall study: Among those enrolled, mean age was 60 years (range about 23 to 85) and 82.7% were male.

Some clones are missing from TCRdb's copy, which holds only in-frame ones; the method was immunoSEQ multiplex PCR. The table has about 71,000 clones, about nine tenths seen once. Germline values: CDR1 SGHDT, CDR2 YYEEEE. Trimming cost V 7 bases and J 5 bases; bases outside gene matches: 5. The CDR3 covers 12 residues. Sequencing used CD4+ or CD8+ T cells sorted from blood, obtained in a trial of the OX40 agonist ivuxolimab. J is TRBJ1-2 and V is TRBV5-6; 7 positions agree with TRBD1. The clonotype originates from an adult with an advanced solid tumor such as melanoma, head and neck, liver or kidney cancer. The CDR3 DNA follows: TGTGCCAGCGGGGACAGCTTTTATGGCTACACCTTC. Protein sequence: CASGDSFYGYTF.